The clone carrying this T cell receptor beta chain has just a few counts. The data derive from a study of T cell responses to AZD1222 COVID-19 vaccine. The V end lost 10 bases, the J end lost 4 bases, and 16 bases lay between the germline ends. CDR1 and CDR2 (germline): SGHTA, FQGTGA. The CDR3 totals 14 residues. The repertoire was sequenced with immunoSEQ multiplex PCR; TCRdb's copy has only in-frame clones and lacks some. The sample holds over 130,000 clones, approximately 90% seen once. The V gene is TRBV7-3, the J gene TRBJ2-2; a weak D match, TRBD1 (6 bases). The receptor's source is an adult who received the AZD1222 COVID-19 vaccine. Sequences were derived from peripheral blood, sampled 28 days after the second AZD1222 dose. In nucleotides, the CDR3 is TGTGCCACCAAACTCAGGGGTGGCACCGGGGAGCTGTTTTTT. Translation gives CATKLRGGTGELFF.